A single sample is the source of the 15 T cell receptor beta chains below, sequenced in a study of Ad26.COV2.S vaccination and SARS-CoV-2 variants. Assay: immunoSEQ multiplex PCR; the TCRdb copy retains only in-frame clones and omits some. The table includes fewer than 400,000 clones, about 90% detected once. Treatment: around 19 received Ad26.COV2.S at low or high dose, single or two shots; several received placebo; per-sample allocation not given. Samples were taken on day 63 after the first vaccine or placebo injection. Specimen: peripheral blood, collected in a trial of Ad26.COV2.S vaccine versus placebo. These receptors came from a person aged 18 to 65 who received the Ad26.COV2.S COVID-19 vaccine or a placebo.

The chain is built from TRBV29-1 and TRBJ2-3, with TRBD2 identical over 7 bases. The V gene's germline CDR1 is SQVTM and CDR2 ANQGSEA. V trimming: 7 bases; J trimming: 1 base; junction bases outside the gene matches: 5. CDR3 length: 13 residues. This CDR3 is CSGGGLRTDTQYF. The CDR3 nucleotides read TGCAGCGGGGGGGGACTCCGCACAGATACGCAGTATTTT.

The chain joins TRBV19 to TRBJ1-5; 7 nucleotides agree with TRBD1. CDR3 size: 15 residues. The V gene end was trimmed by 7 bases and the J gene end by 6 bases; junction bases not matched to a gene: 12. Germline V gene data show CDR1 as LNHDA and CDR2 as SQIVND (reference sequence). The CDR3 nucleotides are TGTGCCAGTACCCGCATCGAGGGGGCAGGTCAGCCCCAGCATTTT. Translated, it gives CASTRIEGAGQPQHF.

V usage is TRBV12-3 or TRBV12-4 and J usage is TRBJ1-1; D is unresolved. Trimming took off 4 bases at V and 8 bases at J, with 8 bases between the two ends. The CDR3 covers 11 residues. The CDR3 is CASSSRAEAFF. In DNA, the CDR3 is TGTGCCAGCAGTTCTAGGGCCGAAGCTTTCTTT.

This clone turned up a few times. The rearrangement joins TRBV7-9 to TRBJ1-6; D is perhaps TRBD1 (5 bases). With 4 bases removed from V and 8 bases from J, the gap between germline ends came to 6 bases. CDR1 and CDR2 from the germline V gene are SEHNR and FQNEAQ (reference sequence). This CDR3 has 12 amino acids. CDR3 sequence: CASSWDDSPLHF. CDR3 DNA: TGTGCCAGCAGCTGGGACGATTCACCCCTCCACTTT.

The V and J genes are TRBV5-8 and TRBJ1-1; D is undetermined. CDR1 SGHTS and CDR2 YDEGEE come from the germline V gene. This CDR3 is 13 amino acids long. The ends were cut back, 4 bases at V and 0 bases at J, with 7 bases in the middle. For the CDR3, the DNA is TGTGCCAGCAGCCCCACGATGAACACTGAAGCTTTCTTT. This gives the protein CASSPTMNTEAFF.

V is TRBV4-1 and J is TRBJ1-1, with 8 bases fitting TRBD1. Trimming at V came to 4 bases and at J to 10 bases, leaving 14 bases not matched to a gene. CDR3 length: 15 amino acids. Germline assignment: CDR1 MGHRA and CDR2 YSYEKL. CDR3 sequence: CASSPDWTGPAAAFF. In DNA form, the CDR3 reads TGCGCCAGCAGCCCAGACTGGACAGGGCCCGCGGCAGCTTTCTTT.

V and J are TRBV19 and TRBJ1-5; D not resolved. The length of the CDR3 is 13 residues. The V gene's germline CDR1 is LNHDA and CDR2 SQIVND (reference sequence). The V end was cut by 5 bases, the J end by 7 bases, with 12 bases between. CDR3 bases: TGTGCCAGTAGTCCTACCCTAGGGCAGCCCCAGCATTTT. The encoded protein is CASSPTLGQPQHF.

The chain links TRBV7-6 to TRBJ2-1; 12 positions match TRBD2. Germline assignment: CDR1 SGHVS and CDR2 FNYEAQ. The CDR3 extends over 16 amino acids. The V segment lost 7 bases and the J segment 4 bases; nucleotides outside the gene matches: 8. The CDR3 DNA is TGTGCCAGCACCAACCTAGCGGGGGGGCTGTACAATGAGCAGTTCTTC. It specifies CASTNLAGGLYNEQFF.

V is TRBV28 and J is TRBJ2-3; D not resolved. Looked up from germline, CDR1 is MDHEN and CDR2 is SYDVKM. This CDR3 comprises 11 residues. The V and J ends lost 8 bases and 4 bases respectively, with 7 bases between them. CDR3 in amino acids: CASGNPDTQYF. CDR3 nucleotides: TGTGCCAGCGGTAATCCAGATACGCAGTATTTT.

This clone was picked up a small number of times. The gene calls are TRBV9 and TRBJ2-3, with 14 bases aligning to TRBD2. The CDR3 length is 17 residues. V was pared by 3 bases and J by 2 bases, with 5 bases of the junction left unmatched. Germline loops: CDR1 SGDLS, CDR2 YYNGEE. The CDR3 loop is CASSETSGRVITDTQYF. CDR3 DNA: TGTGCCAGCAGCGAGACTAGCGGGAGGGTGATCACAGATACGCAGTATTTT.

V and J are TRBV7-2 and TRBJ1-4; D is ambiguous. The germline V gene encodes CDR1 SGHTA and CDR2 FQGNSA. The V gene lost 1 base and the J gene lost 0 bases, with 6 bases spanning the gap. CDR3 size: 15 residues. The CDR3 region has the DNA TGTGCCAGCAGCTTAGTTTTATCAACTAATGAAAAACTGTTTTTT. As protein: CASSLVLSTNEKLFF.

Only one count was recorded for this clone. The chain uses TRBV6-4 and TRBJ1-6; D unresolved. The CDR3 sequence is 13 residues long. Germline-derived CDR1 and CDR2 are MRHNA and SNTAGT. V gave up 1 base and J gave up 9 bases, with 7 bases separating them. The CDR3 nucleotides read TGTGCCAGCAGTGACTGGGCGGGTTCACCCCTCCACTTT. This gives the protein CASSDWAGSPLHF.

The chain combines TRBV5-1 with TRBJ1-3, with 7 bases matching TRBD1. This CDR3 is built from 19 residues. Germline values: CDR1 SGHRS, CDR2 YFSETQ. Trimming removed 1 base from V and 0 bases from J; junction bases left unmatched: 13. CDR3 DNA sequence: TGCGCCAGCAGCTTGACACCCCTTAAGGGGGACAGCTCTGGAAACACCATATATTTT. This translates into CASSLTPLKGDSSGNTIYF.

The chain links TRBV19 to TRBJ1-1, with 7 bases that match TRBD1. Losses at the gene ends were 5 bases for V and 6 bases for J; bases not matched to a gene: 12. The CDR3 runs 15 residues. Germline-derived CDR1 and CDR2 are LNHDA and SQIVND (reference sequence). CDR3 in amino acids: CASSLQGGFTSEAFF. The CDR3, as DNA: TGTGCCAGTAGTCTCCAGGGGGGTTTCACATCTGAAGCTTTCTTT. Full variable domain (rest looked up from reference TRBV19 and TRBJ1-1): DGGITQSPKYLFRKEGQNVTLSCEQNLNHDAMYWYRQDPGQGLRLIYYSQIVNDFQKGDIAEGYSVSREKKESFPLTVTSAQKNPTAFYLCASSLQGGFTSEAFFGQGTRLTVV.

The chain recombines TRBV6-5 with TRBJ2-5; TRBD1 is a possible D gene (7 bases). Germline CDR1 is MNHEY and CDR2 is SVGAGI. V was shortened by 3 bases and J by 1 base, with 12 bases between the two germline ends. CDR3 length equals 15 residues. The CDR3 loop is CASSYGTAGQETQYF. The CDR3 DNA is TGTGCCAGCAGTTATGGGACAGCGGGCCAAGAGACCCAGTACTTC.